This is a list of T cell receptor beta chains from one sample in a study of blood T cells in healthy people across ages. TCRdb re-analysed the 5' RACE reads in MiXCR, keeping a single row per CDR3 protein. The sample includes 700,000 to 1,000,000 distinct CDR3 sequences, more than 40% of them seen just once. The sequenced sample consisted of blood. The receptors shown here come from a man aged 55-75 years in good health. The CDR3 runs from the conserved cysteine through the conserved F or W. Each record gives: J gene, V gene, D gene, clone size, CDR3 protein, CDR3 DNA. The D gene is left open where the match is weak. Size tells how often a clone was seen (once, few, many) or the class of an expanded clone, and some rows leave it out.

j_gene: TRBJ1-2
v_gene: TRBV5-1
d_gene: TRBD1
abundance: -
CDR3aa: CASSWGQANYGYTF
CDR3nt: TGCGCCAGCAGCTGGGGACAGGCCAACTATGGCTACACCTTC

j_gene: TRBJ2-1
v_gene: TRBV2
d_gene: TRBD1
abundance: -
CDR3aa: CASKIQGVVNNEQFF
CDR3nt: TGTGCCAGCAAGATACAGGGGGTAGTGAACAATGAGCAGTTCTTC

j_gene: TRBJ2-7
v_gene: TRBV20-1
d_gene: -
abundance: few
CDR3aa: CSASFLALNEQYF
CDR3nt: TGCAGTGCTAGTTTCCTAGCTCTTAACGAGCAGTACTTC

j_gene: TRBJ2-2
v_gene: TRBV4-2
d_gene: -
abundance: -
CDR3aa: CASSQLTDSTGELFF
CDR3nt: TGTGCCAGCAGCCAACTAACGGACAGCACCGGGGAGCTGTTTTTT

j_gene: TRBJ2-7
v_gene: TRBV7-2
d_gene: -
abundance: -
CDR3aa: CASSPQGRLYEQYF
CDR3nt: TGTGCCAGCAGCCCCCAGGGGCGCCTTTACGAGCAGTACTTC

j_gene: TRBJ1-2
v_gene: TRBV18
d_gene: -
abundance: few
CDR3aa: CASSPGGLSGYGYTF
CDR3nt: TGTGCCAGCTCACCAGGGGGACTGTCAGGCTATGGCTACACCTTC

j_gene: TRBJ1-1
v_gene: TRBV20-1
d_gene: -
abundance: -
CDR3aa: CSAPDILNTEAFF
CDR3nt: TGCAGTGCGCCAGACATACTAAACACTGAAGCTTTCTTT

j_gene: TRBJ2-5
v_gene: TRBV9
d_gene: TRBD1
abundance: -
CDR3aa: CASSGAGGSKETQYF
CDR3nt: TGTGCCAGCTCTGGTGCAGGGGGATCGAAAGAGACCCAGTACTTC

j_gene: TRBJ1-1
v_gene: TRBV4-1
d_gene: -
abundance: -
CDR3aa: CASSPQDRTSRFGSFF
CDR3nt: TGCGCCAGCAGCCCCCAGGATAGGACTTCGAGGTTTGGGTCTTTCTTT

j_gene: TRBJ2-1
v_gene: TRBV15
d_gene: -
abundance: -
CDR3aa: CATSRGYNEQFF
CDR3nt: TGTGCCACCAGCAGAGGCTACAATGAGCAGTTCTTC

j_gene: TRBJ2-4
v_gene: TRBV7-6
d_gene: -
abundance: -
CDR3aa: CASSPYGGPSAKNIQYF
CDR3nt: TGTGCCAGCAGCCCCTATGGGGGTCCCTCCGCCAAAAACATTCAGTACTTC

j_gene: TRBJ2-3
v_gene: TRBV5-1
d_gene: -
abundance: few
CDR3aa: CASSLDSSTQYF
CDR3nt: TGCGCCAGCAGCTTGGATAGCTCTACGCAGTATTTT

j_gene: TRBJ2-3
v_gene: TRBV20-1
d_gene: TRBD2
abundance: -
CDR3aa: CSARSTSGGISSSGRWYTQYF
CDR3nt: TGCAGTGCTAGGTCGACCTCAGGGGGCATTTCGTCTAGCGGGAGATGGTATACGCAGTATTTT

j_gene: TRBJ2-5
v_gene: TRBV20-1
d_gene: -
abundance: -
CDR3aa: CSATPTYQETQYF
CDR3nt: TGCAGTGCTACTCCAACGTACCAAGAGACCCAGTACTTC

j_gene: TRBJ2-3
v_gene: TRBV28
d_gene: -
abundance: -
CDR3aa: CASSPRGRPTDTQYF
CDR3nt: TGTGCCAGCAGTCCACGGGGGCGACCCACAGATACGCAGTATTTT

j_gene: TRBJ1-1
v_gene: TRBV5-1
d_gene: -
abundance: -
CDR3aa: CASSLDVRNTEAFF
CDR3nt: TGCGCCAGCAGCTTGGACGTGCGGAACACTGAAGCTTTCTTT

j_gene: TRBJ1-2
v_gene: TRBV20-1
d_gene: -
abundance: few
CDR3aa: CSASLQGVEGYTF
CDR3nt: TGCAGTGCTAGTCTTCAGGGTGTCGAGGGCTACACCTTC

j_gene: TRBJ1-2
v_gene: TRBV6-5
d_gene: TRBD1
abundance: -
CDR3aa: CASSYSFSGTAANYGYTF
CDR3nt: TGTGCCAGCAGTTACTCGTTCTCCGGGACAGCAGCTAACTATGGCTACACCTTC

j_gene: TRBJ2-3
v_gene: TRBV9
d_gene: -
abundance: -
CDR3aa: CASTEEGGEPTDTQYF
CDR3nt: TGTGCCAGCACGGAGGAGGGGGGAGAACCCACAGATACGCAGTATTTT

j_gene: TRBJ2-1
v_gene: TRBV5-1
d_gene: TRBD1
abundance: -
CDR3aa: CASRPGTGGNNEQFF
CDR3nt: TGCGCCAGCAGGCCCGGGACAGGGGGAAACAATGAGCAGTTCTTC

j_gene: TRBJ1-4
v_gene: TRBV12-3/TRBV12-4
d_gene: -
abundance: -
CDR3aa: CASSWGTVGSNEKLFF
CDR3nt: TGTGCCAGCAGTTGGGGGACGGTGGGTTCTAATGAAAAACTGTTTTTT

j_gene: TRBJ2-1
v_gene: TRBV7-9
d_gene: -
abundance: -
CDR3aa: CASSLGTASYEQFF
CDR3nt: TGTGCCAGCAGCTTAGGGACAGCTAGCTACGAGCAGTTCTTC

j_gene: TRBJ1-5
v_gene: TRBV19
d_gene: -
abundance: -
CDR3aa: CASSLKDWEQHF
CDR3nt: TGTGCCAGTAGTCTTAAGGACTGGGAACAGCATTTT

j_gene: TRBJ2-1
v_gene: TRBV5-1
d_gene: TRBD1
abundance: few
CDR3aa: CASSPSTGGVEQFF
CDR3nt: TGCGCCAGCAGCCCCTCGACAGGGGGCGTTGAGCAGTTCTTC

j_gene: TRBJ2-3
v_gene: TRBV2
d_gene: TRBD2
abundance: -
CDR3aa: CASRLAGGRDTQYF
CDR3nt: TGTGCCAGCAGACTAGCGGGGGGGCGAGATACGCAGTATTTT

j_gene: TRBJ1-6
v_gene: TRBV7-2
d_gene: -
abundance: few
CDR3aa: CASSLEGLSALHF
CDR3nt: TGTGCCAGCAGCTTAGAGGGGCTCTCGGCCCTCCACTTT

j_gene: TRBJ2-3
v_gene: TRBV7-2
d_gene: -
abundance: -
CDR3aa: CASSSGVSTATQYF
CDR3nt: TGTGCCAGCAGCTCCGGGGTGAGCACAGCTACGCAGTATTTT

j_gene: TRBJ2-5
v_gene: TRBV20-1
d_gene: TRBD2
abundance: -
CDR3aa: CSARGLAGGHAGTRYF
CDR3nt: TGCAGTGCTAGAGGTCTAGCGGGGGGACACGCCGGGACCCGGTACTTC

j_gene: TRBJ1-4
v_gene: TRBV12-3/TRBV12-4
d_gene: -
abundance: -
CDR3aa: CASSLTGGANEKLFF
CDR3nt: TGTGCCAGCAGTTTGACCGGAGGTGCTAATGAAAAACTGTTTTTT